This T cell receptor (beta chain) was recovered during a study of T cell changes during pregnancy in multiple sclerosis. Assay used: immunoSEQ multiplex PCR; TCRdb lists only in-frame clones, some missing. The sample holds some 57,000 clones, around 93% seen once. The sequence was obtained from a female donor with multiple sclerosis, enrolled in a pregnancy study. Sample: CD4+ T cells from peripheral blood mononuclear cells, taken in the first trimester of pregnancy.

CDR3 amino acids: CASSLGQGSNQPQHF. The CDR3 coding sequence is TGCGCCAGCAGCCTGGGACAGGGGAGCAATCAGCCCCAGCATTTT. The rearrangement links TRBV5-1 to TRBJ1-5, with 10 bases that match TRBD1. Germline loops: CDR1 SGHRS, CDR2 YFSETQ. The CDR3 has 15 amino acids. V shed 4 bases, J shed 1 base, and the junction held 2 bases outside the gene matches. The complete variable domain, with remaining parts taken from reference TRBV5-1 and TRBJ1-5, reads KAGVTQTPRYLIKTRGQQVTLSCSPISGHRSVSWYQQTPGQGLQFLFEYFSETQRNKGNFPGRFSGRQFSNSRSEMNVSTLELGDSALYLCASSLGQGSNQPQHFGDGTRLSIL.